What follows describes a single TCR beta chain. Its target is unknown. This specimen comes from a study of graft-versus-host responses after intestinal transplantation. About the research overall: Multivisceral, liver-intestinal, or isolated intestinal grafts were transplanted into recipients.

Germline V gene sequence: CDR1 MGHRA, CDR2 YSYEKL. The CDR3 contains 17 residues. V lost 0 bases to trimming and J lost 1 base; unmatched junction nucleotides: 9. The assay was immunoSEQ multiplex PCR, and TCRdb's table has in-frame clones only and misses some. The sample shows tens of thousands of clones, roughly 92% of them seen only once. The TCR was taken from a human donor who received an intestinal transplant. The sequencing here drew on unstimulated CD4+ T cells sorted from spleen or lymph node cells, taken before intestinal transplant. The chain has TRBV4-1 and TRBJ2-7, with 7 bases aligning to TRBD2. The CDR3 reads CASSQDRTSEKSYEQYF. The CDR3 DNA is TGCGCCAGCAGCCAAGACAGAACTAGCGAAAAGTCCTACGAGCAGTACTTC.